This T cell receptor beta chain was captured by sequencing in a study of T cells after yellow fever vaccination. This clonotype showed up just a few times. The antigen remains undetermined. After removal of 7 bases from V and 4 bases from J, the junction contained 12 bases not matched to a gene. CDR1 and CDR2 from the germline V gene are DFQATT and SNEGSKA (reference sequence). CDR3 length: 16 residues. Notes on the study in general: Clonotypes appearing in both CD4 and CD8 compartments existed, and their share was small. Abundant bulk-derived clonotypes could contaminate FACS-sorted repertoires.

Universal primer sites and UMIs were introduced during 5'RACE template-switching synthesis of TCR cDNA. TCRdb passed the 5' RACE reads through MiXCR, listing each CDR3 protein once. The sample lists about 300,000 distinct CDR3 sequences; 6.8% were seen once. The chain recombines TRBV20-1 with TRBJ2-3; 12 positions match TRBD2. The starting material was PBMCs, obtained about 41 days after the first yellow fever vaccination. This TCR was sampled from a man between 18 and 29 years old who received the YFV17D yellow fever vaccine. The CDR3 nucleotides read TGCAGTGTTGGGGGATCCGGGACTAGCGGGCCAGATACGCAGTATTTT. It yields the protein CSVGGSGTSGPDTQYF.